Listed here is a single T cell receptor beta chain. Its antigen is undetermined. This sample was taken from a study of T cells in localized non-small cell lung cancer. Germline CDR1 reads ENHRY; CDR2 reads SYGVKD. There are 15 residues in the CDR3. V gave up 3 bases and J gave up 4 bases; unmatched junction bases: 6. Findings and limits, study-wide: Adjacent lung held a median roughly 60 of the top 100 tumor clones. Sequencing was restricted to one tumor region; therefore, heterogeneity remains possible.

The repertoire was sequenced with immunoSEQ multiplex PCR; TCRdb's copy has only in-frame clones and lacks some. The table lists tens of thousands of clones, around 79% of them singletons. The receptor comes from a male donor aged 60 or over with stage III squamous cell lung carcinoma. Material: peripheral blood, obtained before any cancer treatment. The chain is built from TRBV10-3 and TRBJ2-7, with 10 bases aligning to TRBD1. CDR3 nucleotides: TGTGCCATCAGTGAAGGGACAGGGGCGACGTACGAGCAGTACTTC. This codes for CAISEGTGATYEQYF.